This T cell receptor beta chain was identified during a study of shared clonotypes between healthy human individuals. Study-wide findings and caveats: Among donors, sharing of clonotypes was expected to be affected by sequencing depth.

Using immunoSEQ multiplex PCR, the repertoire was profiled, and TCRdb retains in-frame clones only, with some absent. The table has 2 million to 2.5 million clones, around 92% seen once. As to this clone: What it recognizes is unknown.

Germline V gives CDR1 SGHRS, CDR2 YFSETQ. This CDR3 comprises 14 residues. Trimming shortened V by 3 bases and J by 4 bases, and 13 bases separated the two germline ends. Donors included only healthy HIV-negative adults lacking recent acute infections or vaccinations. V gene TRBV5-1 combines with J gene TRBJ1-1, with D unclear. The sequenced material came from naive CD4+ T cells from PBMCs. Stated subset: CD45RA+ positively selected. The TCR originated in a man between 18 and 35 years old in good health. Some clones in this sample may be carry-over from other donors' samples. The CDR3 spells CASSSLPSSTEAFF. In nucleotides, the CDR3 is TGCGCCAGCAGCTCGCTACCTTCGAGCACTGAAGCTTTCTTT.